This TCR beta chain was sequenced for a study of siplizumab effects on memory and regulatory T cells. Germline V gives CDR1 LNHDA, CDR2 SQIVND (reference sequence). CDR3 length: 17 amino acids. Trimming removed 5 bases from V and 4 bases from J, with 20 bases in between. Measured with immunoSEQ multiplex PCR; TCRdb has only the in-frame clones, and not every one. The sample has more than 75,000 clones; approximately 97% are singletons. Study conclusions and caveats: It was not possible to assign a naive or memory phenotype to roughly 80-96% of proliferating CD4+ or CD8+ clones.

Turning to this clone: Its antigen is not identified.

The genes are TRBV19 and TRBJ2-2; D may be TRBD1 (5 bases). Material for sequencing was naive CD4+ T cells sorted from blood. The receptor was isolated from a human donor in good health. Here the CDR3 DNA reads TGTGCCAGTAGTCTTTGGAAGGCGCAGGGTAGCACCGGGGAGCTGTTTTTT. This encodes CASSLWKAQGSTGELFF.